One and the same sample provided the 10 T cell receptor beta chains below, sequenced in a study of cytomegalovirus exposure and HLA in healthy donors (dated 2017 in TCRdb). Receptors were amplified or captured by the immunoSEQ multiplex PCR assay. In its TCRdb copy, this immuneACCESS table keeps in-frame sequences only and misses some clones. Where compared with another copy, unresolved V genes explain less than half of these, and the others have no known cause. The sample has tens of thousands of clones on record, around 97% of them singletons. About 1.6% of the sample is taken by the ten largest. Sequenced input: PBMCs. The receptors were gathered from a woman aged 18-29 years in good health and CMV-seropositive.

Here the CDR3 DNA reads TGTGCCAGCACGCGGGGGGGCCATTTCAATGAGCAGTTCTTC. This sequence encodes CASTRGGHFNEQFF. This rearrangement joins TRBV28 to TRBJ2-1; 9 nucleotides match TRBD2. After removal of 7 bases from V and 6 bases from J, the junction contained 7 bases not matched to a gene. The CDR3 length is 14 residues. Germline CDR1 MDHEN, CDR2 SYDVKM.

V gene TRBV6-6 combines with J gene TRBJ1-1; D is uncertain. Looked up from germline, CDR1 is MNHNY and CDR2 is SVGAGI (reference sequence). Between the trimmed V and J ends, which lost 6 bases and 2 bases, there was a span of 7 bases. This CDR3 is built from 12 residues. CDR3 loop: CASSRVNTEAFF. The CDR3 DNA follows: TGTGCCAGCAGCCGAGTTAACACTGAAGCTTTCTTT.

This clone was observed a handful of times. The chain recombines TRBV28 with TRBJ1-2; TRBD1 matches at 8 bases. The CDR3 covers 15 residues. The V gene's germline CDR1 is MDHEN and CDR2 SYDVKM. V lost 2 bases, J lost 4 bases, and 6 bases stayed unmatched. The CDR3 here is CASSLLTGGGYGYTF. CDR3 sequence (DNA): TGTGCCAGCAGTTTACTCACAGGGGGAGGCTATGGCTACACCTTC.

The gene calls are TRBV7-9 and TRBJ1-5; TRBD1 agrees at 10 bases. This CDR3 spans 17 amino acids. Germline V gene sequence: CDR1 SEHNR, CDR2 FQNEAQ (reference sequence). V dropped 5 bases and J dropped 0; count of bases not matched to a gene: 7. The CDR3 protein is CASSTTGTGDSNQPQHF. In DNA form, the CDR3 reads TGTGCCAGCAGCACCACCGGGACAGGGGATAGCAATCAGCCCCAGCATTTT.

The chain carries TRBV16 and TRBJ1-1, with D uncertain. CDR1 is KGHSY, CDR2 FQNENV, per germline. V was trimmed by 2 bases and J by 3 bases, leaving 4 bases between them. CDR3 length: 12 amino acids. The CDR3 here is CASSQQDTEAFF. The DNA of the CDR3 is TGTGCCAGCAGCCAACAGGACACTGAAGCTTTCTTT.

The CDR3 sequence: CASSFRGSHNEQFF. The DNA for the CDR3 is TGTGCCAGTAGCTTTAGGGGTTCCCACAATGAGCAGTTCTTC. V and J are TRBV19 and TRBJ2-1; D is possibly TRBD1 (5 bases). This CDR3 has 14 residues. Trimming removed 6 bases from V and 5 bases from J, with 14 bases in between. Germline V lookup: CDR1 LNHDA, CDR2 SQIVND (reference sequence). Combining the CDR3 with reference TRBV19 and TRBJ2-1 gives the whole variable domain DGGITQSPKYLFRKEGQNVTLSCEQNLNHDAMYWYRQDPGQGLRLIYYSQIVNDFQKGDIAEGYSVSREKKESFPLTVTSAQKNPTAFYLCASSFRGSHNEQFFGPGTRLTVL.

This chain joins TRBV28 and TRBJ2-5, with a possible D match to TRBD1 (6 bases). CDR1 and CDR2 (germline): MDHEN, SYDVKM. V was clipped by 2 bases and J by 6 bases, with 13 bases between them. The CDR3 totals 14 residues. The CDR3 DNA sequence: TGTGCCAGCAGTTTACCCCACAGGGAGCAGACCCAGTACTTC. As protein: CASSLPHREQTQYF.

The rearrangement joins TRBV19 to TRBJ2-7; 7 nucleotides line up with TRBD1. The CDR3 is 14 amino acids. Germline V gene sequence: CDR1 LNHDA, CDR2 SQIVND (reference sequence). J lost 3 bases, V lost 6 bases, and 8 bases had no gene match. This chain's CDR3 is CASRGSAGGYEQYF. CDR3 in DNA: TGTGCCAGTAGAGGGAGTGCAGGGGGCTACGAGCAGTACTTC.

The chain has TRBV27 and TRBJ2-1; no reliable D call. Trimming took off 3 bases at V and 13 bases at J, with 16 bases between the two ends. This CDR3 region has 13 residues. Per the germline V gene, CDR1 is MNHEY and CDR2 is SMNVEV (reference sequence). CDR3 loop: CASSFLPIITQFF. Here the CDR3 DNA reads TGTGCCAGCAGTTTCCTACCCATAATTACCCAGTTCTTC.

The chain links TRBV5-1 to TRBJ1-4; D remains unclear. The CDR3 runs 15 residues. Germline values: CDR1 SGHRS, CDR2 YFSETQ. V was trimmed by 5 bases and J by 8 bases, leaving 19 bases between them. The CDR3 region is CASSRSHAGREKLFF. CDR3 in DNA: TGCGCCAGCAGTCGCAGTCACGCGGGAAGGGAAAAACTGTTTTTT.